This TCR beta chain was observed in a study of T-cell memory formation after mild COVID-19. The study's findings and limits: CD4+ contracting clones were mainly CM and EM; CD8+ ones, EMRA.

Trimming stripped 0 bases from V and 2 bases from J, with 14 bases between. The CDR3 contains 17 residues. The V gene's germline CDR1 is SGHVS and CDR2 FQNEAQ. TCRdb re-analysed the 5' RACE reads in MiXCR, keeping a single row per CDR3 protein. This sample has around 310,000 distinct CDR3 sequences; approximately 15% occur once, and the top ten carry under 25%. Comments on this clonotype: The target antigen is unknown.

The sequenced sample consisted of PBMCs or a T cell subset sorted from them (not recorded which). The V and J genes are TRBV7-8 and TRBJ1-3; D is perhaps TRBD1 (6 bases). The clonotype was recovered from a man aged 18 to 29 who had mild COVID-19 (a few samples of this study predate the infection). Cell type and time point are not known. The CDR3 protein is CASSLAPETGPGNTIYF. The CDR3, as DNA: TGTGCCAGCAGCTTAGCGCCGGAAACAGGGCCTGGAAACACCATATATTTT.